This T cell receptor (beta chain) was sequenced in a study of T cell responses to AZD1222 COVID-19 vaccine. Findings and limits, study-wide: Among AZD1222 vaccinees, only 6 or 7 were seropositive at baseline. When two AZD1222 doses had been given, Spike-specific TCR breadth and depth rose.

V gave up 4 bases and J gave up 5 bases, with 13 bases separating them. This CDR3 is built from 13 residues. The germline V gene has CDR1 SGHNT and CDR2 YYREEE (reference sequence). Method: immunoSEQ multiplex PCR; TCRdb's copy keeps in-frame clones and lacks some. Altogether tens of thousands of clones are present, over 65% being singletons, with the ten largest covering roughly 6.6%. On this clone itself: Antigen: not known.

This TCR was sampled from an adult in good health. The V and J genes are TRBV5-4 and TRBJ2-7, with D possibly being TRBD2 (5 bases). The sample was peripheral blood, taken on day 0 of AZD1222 vaccination. CDR3 DNA sequence: TGTGCCAGCAGCCGCCGGGGTAGCCACGAGCAGTACGTC. This encodes CASSRRGSHEQYV.